This T cell receptor beta chain was identified in a study of T cell responses to AZD1222 COVID-19 vaccine. Germline loops: CDR1 MDHEN, CDR2 SYDVKM. The CDR3 contains 15 residues. Trimming cost V 4 bases and J 5 bases; bases outside gene matches: 8. Assay used: immunoSEQ multiplex PCR; TCRdb lists only in-frame clones, some missing. The sample has around 190,000 clones; around 94% are singletons. The sequenced sample was peripheral blood, obtained 28 days after the second AZD1222 dose. The chain is built from TRBV28 and TRBJ1-1; 9 bases match TRBD1. The sequence came from an adult who received the AZD1222 COVID-19 vaccine. Written as DNA, the CDR3 is TGTGCCAGCAGTTGGCTGACAGGGGGGGAGACTGAAGCTTTCTTT. This codes for CASSWLTGGETEAFF. The variable domain in full, completed from reference TRBV28 and TRBJ1-1, reads DVKVTQSSRYLVKRTGEKVFLECVQDMDHENMFWYRQDPGLGLRLIYFSYDVKMKEKGDIPEGYSVSREKKERFSLILESASTNQTSMYLCASSWLTGGETEAFFGQGTRLTVV.